One and the same sample provided the 9 T cell receptor beta chains below, sequenced in a study of CD8 T cells in ankylosing spondylitis. Findings and caveats of the study: Made up of under ten highly homologous variants, a TCR beta motif appeared characteristic of ankylosing spondylitis blood.

These TCRs' antigens remain unknown. TCRdb fed the 5' RACE reads into MiXCR, producing one record per CDR3 protein. The table includes around 540,000 distinct CDR3 sequences, 10% to 15% detected once. Sequencing was done on a sample of blood, either unsorted or a sorted T cell fraction (not recorded which). Receptor source: a male donor with ankylosing spondylitis.

V gene TRBV6-1 combines with J gene TRBJ2-2, with D hard to call. The CDR3 totals 14 residues. Germline values: CDR1 MNHNS, CDR2 SASEGT. The germline V and J ends were trimmed by 6 bases and 2 bases, with 10 bases remaining between them. The CDR3 spells CASRKWCNTGELFF. In DNA, the CDR3 is TGTGCCAGCAGAAAATGGTGCAACACCGGGGAGCTGTTTTTT.

The V call is TRBV6-2 or TRBV6-3, the J call TRBJ2-3, with 8 bases lining up with TRBD2. The germline gives CDR1 MNHEY, CDR2 SVGEGT. The CDR3 covers 16 residues. Trimming cost V 2 bases and J 5 bases; bases outside gene matches: 9. The CDR3 loop is CASSYAPAGVRDTQYF. The CDR3 DNA sequence: TGTGCCAGCAGTTACGCTCCAGCGGGAGTTAGAGATACGCAGTATTTT.

The CDR3 DNA is TGTGCCGCGGCGGGGCTACTCACAGATACGCAGTATTTT. Translation gives CAAAGLLTDTQYF. The chain recombines TRBV24-1 with TRBJ2-3; D might be TRBD2 (6 bases). The germline V gene has CDR1 KGHDR and CDR2 SFDVKD. This CDR3 has 13 residues. With 12 bases removed from V and 2 bases from J, the gap between germline ends came to 14 bases.

Comments on this clonotype: At one end, the junction sequence differs from germline, possibly due to a read error. CDR3 bases: TGCGCCAGCAGCGAAGGGCCGATCACCGGGGACCTGTTTTTT. It translates to CASSEGPITGDLFF. This chain links TRBV5-1 with TRBJ2-2, with D perhaps being TRBD1 or TRBD2 (5 bases each). This CDR3 has 14 residues. In germline, CDR1 is SGHRS, CDR2 YFSETQ.

This clonotype was counted at least ten times. The chain combines TRBV29-1 with TRBJ1-5; 7 bases match TRBD1. This CDR3 is built from 15 residues. The V segment lost 4 bases and the J segment 6 bases; nucleotides outside the gene matches: 12. Germline lookup yields CDR1 SQVTM and CDR2 ANQGSEA. CDR3: CSVVSGGGGSQPQHF. The DNA for the CDR3 is TGCAGCGTTGTTAGTGGAGGGGGCGGGAGTCAGCCCCAGCATTTT.

This clonotype has at least ten counts. The chain carries TRBV29-1 and TRBJ1-5; D perhaps matches TRBD1 (5 bases). Trimming removed 5 bases at V and 2 bases at J, with 10 bases between. This CDR3 has 13 residues. CDR1 is SQVTM and CDR2 is ANQGSEA in the germline V gene. The chain's CDR3 is CSVTQGGNQPQHF. CDR3 coding DNA: TGCAGCGTTACCCAGGGTGGCAATCAGCCCCAGCATTTT.

This clonotype was picked up a small number of times. The J gene is TRBJ1-4, the V gene TRBV20-1, with 7 bases lining up with TRBD1. The CDR3 is 13 amino acids. Looked up from germline, CDR1 is DFQATT and CDR2 is SNEGSKA (reference sequence). V lost 3 bases, J lost 8 bases, and 6 bases stayed unmatched. This CDR3 is CSASSGQEEKLFF. CDR3 DNA sequence: TGCAGTGCTAGTTCTGGACAGGAAGAAAAACTGTTTTTT.

CDR3 region: CASSQFGQGTATNEKLFF. CDR3 DNA: TGTGCCAGCAGCCAATTCGGACAGGGGACCGCAACTAATGAAAAACTGTTTTTT. The chain carries TRBV3-1 and TRBJ1-4; 9 nucleotides align to TRBD1. This CDR3 comprises 18 residues. The V gene's germline CDR1 is LGHDT and CDR2 YNNKEL (reference sequence). V lost 2 bases to trimming and J lost 0 bases; unmatched junction nucleotides: 7.

There are a few counts of this clonotype. The chain combines TRBV25-1 with TRBJ2-7; perhaps D is TRBD1 or TRBD2 (5 bases each). V dropped 8 bases and J dropped 3 bases, with 14 bases sitting between them. The germline gives CDR1 MGHDK, CDR2 SYGVNS. The CDR3 sequence is 13 residues long. The CDR3 region is CASQGGQGYEQYF. CDR3 DNA sequence: TGTGCCAGCCAAGGCGGGCAGGGCTACGAGCAGTACTTC.